The 30 T cell receptor beta chains in this list originate from one sample, sequenced in a study of tumor-infiltrating lymphocytes in primary liver carcinoma. Germline DNA was also extracted, and blood RNA derived from unsorted whole blood. A primer matching the constant region was used to make TCR beta cDNA from 450 to 550 ng of total RNA. Construction of TCR beta libraries relied on three successive nested multiplex PCR rounds employing slightly modified ARM-PCR. A C-beta reverse primer and TRBV1-TRBV30 forward primers served in each of the first two PCR rounds, at 10 cycles apiece. Using its own MiXCR run on the multiplex PCR reads, TCRdb lists one record per CDR3 protein. The sample lists approximately 330,000 distinct CDR3 sequences; less than 70% were seen once. The source material was peripheral blood. The receptor source for this set is a man in his forties with primary liver carcinoma and hepatitis B virus infection.

V is TRBV7-8 and J is TRBJ2-2, with D possibly TRBD1 on 5 matching bases. The CDR3 runs to 16 residues. Germline V gene data show CDR1 as SGHVS and CDR2 as FQNEAQ. V was cut by 9 bases and J by 6 bases, with 23 bases left in between. CDR3 region: CARSIVGQGNAGELFF. The DNA of the CDR3 is TGTGCCAGGAGCATAGTTGGGCAGGGAAACGCCGGGGAGCTGTTTTTT.

This rearrangement joins TRBV11-1 to TRBJ2-7, with a possible D match to TRBD1 (5 bases). The CDR3 length is 14 residues. Germline loops: CDR1 SGHAT, CDR2 FQDESV (reference sequence). V was clipped by 4 bases and J by 4 bases, with 14 bases between them. The CDR3 sequence: CASSSIGVRYEQYF. The CDR3 coding sequence is TGTGCCAGCAGCTCCATAGGGGTGCGGTACGAGCAGTACTTC. Full variable domain (rest looked up from reference TRBV11-1 and TRBJ2-7): EAEVAQSPRYKITEKSQAVAFWCDPISGHATLYWYRQILGQGPELLVQFQDESVVDDSQLPKDRFSAERLKGVDSTLKIQPAELGDSAMYLCASSSIGVRYEQYFGPGTRLTVT.

This clonotype was seen just once. Compared with germline, one end of the junction differs, possibly owing to a read error. The chain carries TRBV11-2 and TRBJ2-3; 11 bases match TRBD1. Germline lookup yields CDR1 SGHAT and CDR2 FQNNGV. The length of the CDR3 is 17 residues. The CDR3 nucleotides are TGTGCCTGCAGCCTTCCCCGGGACAGGGGGTTCCCAGATACGCAGTATTTT. Translation gives CACSLPRDRGFPDTQYF.

In the case of this clonotype: Given the absence of the conserved phenylalanine or tryptophan at the CDR3 end, a read error is likely. V gene TRBV11-3 combines with J gene TRBJ2-1; the match to TRBD2 covers 10 bases. Germline V gives CDR1 SGHNT, CDR2 YENEEA. The trim removed 2 bases at V and 8 bases at J, leaving 9 bases unmatched. The CDR3 has 16 amino acids. CDR3 protein: CASSLLPSGSFDEQFI. The CDR3 nucleotides are TGTGCCAGCAGCTTATTACCTAGCGGGAGCTTCGATGAGCAGTTCATC.

This clonotype has more than one count but fewer than ten. Possible read error: a much larger clone is one base away. The CDR3 region has the DNA TGCGCCAGCAGCCAAGACCTGGGGAACACCGGGGAGCTGTTTTTT. It yields the protein CASSQDLGNTGELFF. The J gene is TRBJ2-2, the V gene TRBV4-3, with D hard to call. Per germline, CDR1 LGHNA and CDR2 YSLEER. Trimming removed 0 bases from V and 1 base from J, with 6 bases in between. CDR3 length equals 15 residues.

Regarding this clonotype: Its ends do not fully match the called genes, so a read error is possible. The chain has TRBV11-2 and TRBJ2-1, with 8 positions matching TRBD2. The CDR3 runs to 13 residues. Germline lookup yields CDR1 SGHAT and CDR2 FQNNGV. CDR3 nucleotide sequence: TGTGGCAGCAGGCGACTAGCGCGGTATGAGCAGTCCTTC. It specifies CGSRRLARYEQSF.

This clonotype was seen a handful of times. The rearrangement links TRBV7-9 to TRBJ2-5; TRBD2 is a possible D gene (6 bases). Germline lookup yields CDR1 SEHNR and CDR2 FQNEAQ (reference sequence). The CDR3 spans 12 residues. The ends were cut back, 5 bases at V and 7 bases at J, with 11 bases in the middle. The CDR3 bases are TGTGCCAGCAGCCTCCCCGGGGGGACCCAGTACTTC. Protein: CASSLPGGTQYF.

This clonotype has just a few counts. The chain combines TRBV24-1 with TRBJ2-1; 9 bases line up with TRBD2. The CDR3 sequence is 16 residues long. V shed 4 bases, J shed 6 bases, and the junction held 9 bases outside the gene matches. The V gene's germline CDR1 is KGHDR and CDR2 SFDVKD. The CDR3: CATSESLAGAGNEQFF. The DNA for the CDR3 is TGTGCCACCAGTGAATCTTTAGCGGGAGCGGGCAATGAGCAGTTCTTC.

Regarding this clonotype: The germline gene is not matched at one end of the junction; a read error may be the cause. The rearrangement joins TRBV11-3 to TRBJ2-7; D is uncertain. The CDR3 consists of 13 residues. In germline, CDR1 is SGHNT, CDR2 YENEEA. The CDR3 bases are TGTGCCTGCAGCTTAACGACTGGCTACGAGCAGTACTTC. Protein sequence: CACSLTTGYEQYF.

This clonotype was picked up a small number of times. The V call is TRBV6-5, the J call TRBJ2-7, with a possible D match to TRBD1 (6 bases). The V and J ends lost 5 bases and 1 base respectively, with 12 bases between them. Germline loops: CDR1 MNHEY, CDR2 SVGAGI. The CDR3 totals 14 residues. The CDR3 loop is CASSTHDRSYEQYF. Written as DNA, the CDR3 is TGTGCCAGCAGTACCCACGACAGGTCCTACGAGCAGTACTTC.

A note on this clonotype: This may come from a read error, since a much larger clone is one base off. The chain couples TRBV4-1 to TRBJ1-1, with 8 bases aligning to TRBD1. Germline assignment: CDR1 MGHRA and CDR2 YSYEKL. The CDR3 length is 17 residues. Here the CDR3 DNA reads TGCGCCGGCAGCCAGGACGGACAGGGTGCGATGAACACTGAAGCTTTCTTT. Protein: CAGSQDGQGAMNTEAFF.

This clonotype was seen ten or more times. The CDR3 coding sequence is TGTGCCAGCAGTCACAGGGGGCCCCCCTACGAGCAGTACTTC. Amino acid sequence: CASSHRGPPYEQYF. The V call is TRBV12-3 or TRBV12-4, the J call TRBJ2-7, with TRBD1 matching over 9 bases. The CDR3 length is 14 residues. Trimming took 5 bases from V and 2 from J; bases not matched to a gene: 4.

As for this clonotype: A read error may account for a junction end that differs from germline. The V and J genes are TRBV5-4 and TRBJ2-3; tentative D call: TRBD1 (5 bases). The length of the CDR3 is 14 residues. The germline V gene encodes CDR1 SGHNT and CDR2 YYREEE (reference sequence). This CDR3 reads CASSLGVSTGTQYF. CDR3 nucleotides: TGTGCCAGCAGCTTGGGGGTTAGCACAGGTACGCAGTATTTT. The whole variable domain, filled in from reference TRBV5-4 and TRBJ2-3, reads ETGVTQSPTHLIKTRGQQVTLRCSSQSGHNTVSWYQQALGQGPQFIFQYYREEENGRGNFPPRFSGLQFPNYSSELNVNALELDDSALYLCASSLGVSTGTQYFGPGTRLTVL.

Concerning this clonotype itself: A much larger clonotype is one base distant, so this may be a read error. The chain combines TRBV6-5 with TRBJ1-1; D gene uncertain. Germline loops: CDR1 MNHEY, CDR2 SVGAGI. CDR3 length equals 15 residues. The CDR3 region has the DNA TGTGCCAGCAGTTACTCCCCTAGAGCGAACACTGAAGCTTCCTTT. This codes for CASSYSPRANTEASF.

This clonotype occurred a few times. The chain links TRBV24-1 to TRBJ2-1, with D perhaps matching TRBD1 (7 bases). Trimming took off 7 bases at V and 1 base at J, with 19 bases between the two ends. Germline lookup yields CDR1 KGHDR and CDR2 SFDVKD. The CDR3 extends over 17 amino acids. The CDR3 here is CATSPGGLDQSYNEQFF. The CDR3 DNA sequence: TGTGCCACCAGCCCAGGGGGGCTAGACCAATCCTACAATGAGCAGTTCTTC.

This clonotype was detected only a few times. The junction does not match germline at one end; this may be a read error. The chain is built from TRBV6-2 or TRBV6-3 and TRBJ2-7; the D gene is possibly TRBD2 (5 bases). Per the germline V gene, CDR1 is MNHEY and CDR2 is SVGEGT. The CDR3 spans 13 residues. CDR3 DNA: TGTGCTAGCAAGCGAGGGCGGGCCTACGAGCAGTACTTC. It encodes CASKRGRAYEQYF.

A word on this clonotype: One base away lies a much larger clone, so this may be a sequencing read error. The V call is TRBV14, the J call TRBJ2-7, with TRBD2 identical over 9 bases. The CDR3 contains 15 residues. Germline CDR1 reads SGHDN; CDR2 reads FVKESK. CDR3 amino acids: CARSQVGGRAEEQYF. For the CDR3, the DNA is TGTGCCAGAAGCCAAGTGGGCGGGAGGGCCGAGGAGCAGTACTTC.

With regard to this clonotype: This may be a read error: a much more frequent sequence differs by one nucleotide. V and J are TRBV14 and TRBJ2-7, with D perhaps matching TRBD1 or TRBD2 (5 bases each). Trimming stripped 3 bases from V and 0 bases from J, with 15 bases between. Germline V gene data show CDR1 as SGHDN and CDR2 as FVKESK. The CDR3 runs to 16 residues. The CDR3, as DNA: TGTGCCAGCAGCCATCGGGGCGGACTGAGCTCCTACGAGCAGTACGTC. Translating gives CASSHRGGLSSYEQYV.

As regards this clonotype: Germline and junction disagree at one end, which may indicate a read error. This chain links TRBV11-2 with TRBJ1-1; D unclear. Germline loops: CDR1 SGHAT, CDR2 FQNNGV. This CDR3 comprises 13 residues. CDR3 residues: CASRLIGKTEAFF. The CDR3 nucleotides read TGCGCCAGCAGATTGATCGGGAAGACTGAAGCTTTCTTT.

The chain couples TRBV28 to TRBJ1-1, with D uncertain. The CDR3 is 13 amino acids. The V end lost 8 bases, the J end lost 3 bases, and 13 bases lay between the germline ends. Germline CDR1 and CDR2: MDHEN and SYDVKM. The CDR3 region has the DNA TGTGCCAGCCGAGGAAGGGTGGACACTGAAGCTTTCTTT. Its protein product is CASRGRVDTEAFF.

This clonotype was observed at least ten times. The J gene is TRBJ2-5, the V gene TRBV29-1, with 8 bases matching TRBD1. V lost 2 bases and J lost 5; bases outside the gene matches: 13. This CDR3 has 16 amino acids. Germline V gene lookup returns CDR1 SQVTM and CDR2 ANQGSEA. CDR3 sequence: CSVERAGQGGLETQYF. The CDR3 bases are TGCAGCGTTGAAAGAGCTGGACAGGGCGGATTGGAGACCCAGTACTTC.

Only one count was recorded for this clonotype. The chain couples TRBV29-1 to TRBJ2-1; TRBD1 matches 10 bases. The V gene end was trimmed by 8 bases and the J gene end by 6 bases; junction bases not matched to a gene: 7. The CDR3 runs 13 residues. The germline CDR1 and CDR2 sequences are SQVTM and ANQGSEA. The CDR3, as DNA: TGCAGCATTCATGGGACAGGGGTCAATGAGCAGTTCTTC. Protein product: CSIHGTGVNEQFF.

The V and J genes are TRBV11-2 and TRBJ2-7; D perhaps matches TRBD2 (7 bases). V shed 3 bases and J shed 7 bases, with 19 bases lying between them. Germline V CDR1 and CDR2: SGHAT, FQNNGV. The CDR3 length is 15 residues. Here the CDR3 reads CASSFWGGHRYEQYF. In DNA form, the CDR3 reads TGTGCCAGCAGCTTTTGGGGGGGACATAGATATGAGCAGTACTTC. The complete variable domain, with remaining parts taken from reference TRBV11-2 and TRBJ2-7, reads EAGVAQSPRYKIIEKRQSVAFWCNPISGHATLYWYQQILGQGPKLLIQFQNNGVVDDSQLPKDRFSAERLKGVDSTLKIQPAKLEDSAVYLCASSFWGGHRYEQYFGPGTRLTVT.

The rearrangement joins TRBV4-3 to TRBJ2-3; 9 bases map to TRBD1. The length of the CDR3 is 13 residues. V shed 10 bases, J shed 5 bases, and the junction held 7 bases outside the gene matches. Looked up from germline, CDR1 is LGHNA and CDR2 is YSLEER. The CDR3 sequence is CATQDRGIDTQYF. The CDR3 region has the DNA TGCGCCACCCAGGACAGGGGCATAGATACGCAGTATTTT.

Comments on this clonotype: This may be a read error, as it is one base from a much larger clone. V is TRBV6-6 and J is TRBJ2-1; D is possibly TRBD1 (5 bases). Looked up from germline, CDR1 is MNHNY and CDR2 is SVGAGI (reference sequence). This CDR3 region has 11 residues. CDR3 sequence: CAISQGNEQFF. The CDR3 DNA reads TGTGCCATCAGTCAGGGAAATGAGCAGTTCTTC.

About this clonotype: One base away lies a much larger clone, so this may be a sequencing read error. As the CDR3 is not closed by the conserved phenylalanine or tryptophan, this likely results from a read error. The rearrangement joins TRBV5-4 to TRBJ1-1; the D is unclear. Germline-derived CDR1 and CDR2 are SGHNT and YYREEE (reference sequence). The CDR3 extends over 13 amino acids. The V end was cut by 4 bases, the J end by 1 base, with 8 bases between. DNA for the CDR3: TGTGCCAGCAGCGGGGAGGCGAACACTGAAGCTTTCGTT. Amino acid sequence: CASSGEANTEAFV.

About this clonotype: Possible read error: a much larger clone is one base away. The chain joins TRBV4-1 to TRBJ1-1; D not certain. Per the germline V gene, CDR1 is MGHRA and CDR2 is YSYEKL. The CDR3 spans 14 residues. DNA for the CDR3: TGCGCCAGCAGCGAAGAGGCACTGAACACTGAAGCTTTCTTT. Translated: CASSEEALNTEAFF.

This clonotype was found once. CDR3 sequence reads: CASNLDITANEQFF. In DNA form, the CDR3 reads TGTGCCAGCAACTTGGATATCACAGCTAATGAGCAGTTCTTC. V and J are TRBV11-2 and TRBJ2-1; D is ambiguous. This CDR3 has 14 residues. Per the germline V gene, CDR1 is SGHAT and CDR2 is FQNNGV. Trimming stripped 7 bases from V and 7 bases from J, with 17 bases between.

This CDR3 is CASSLGDQETQYF. The DNA of the CDR3 is TGCGCCAGCAGCTTGGGGGACCAAGAGACCCAGTACTTC. The chain recombines TRBV5-1 with TRBJ2-5; D is undetermined. V was shortened by 0 bases and J by 0 bases, with 3 bases between the two germline ends. Germline CDR1 and CDR2: SGHRS and YFSETQ. The CDR3 runs to 13 residues.

A word on this clonotype: The conserved final phenylalanine or tryptophan is absent from the CDR3, which likely points to a read error. The chain recombines TRBV20-1 with TRBJ2-5, with unresolved D. CDR3 length: 14 residues. Germline assignment: CDR1 DFQATT and CDR2 SNEGSKA (reference sequence). V gave up 0 bases and J gave up 6 bases, with 14 bases separating them. This CDR3 reads CSARDRMGGQTQYS. CDR3 DNA sequence: TGCAGTGCTAGAGATAGAATGGGTGGCCAGACCCAGTACTCC.